Here is one T cell receptor beta chain with its context. The record originates from a study of blood T cell repertoires in COVID-19. In the study overall: T cells, B-cell-depleted T cells, or PBMCs supplied cDNA or gDNA.

Per the authors' pipeline: Scientists estimated how many nucleated cells there were by amplifying reference gene primers. Assay: immunoSEQ multiplex PCR; the TCRdb copy retains only in-frame clones and omits some. Clone size and the V and J calls come from that table; the DNA yielded D and trimming. This sample has 200,000 to 250,000 clones, with 88% found just once. CDR1 is WNHNN, CDR2 SYGVQD, per germline (reference sequence). CDR3 length: 13 amino acids. V lost 2 bases to trimming and J lost 6 bases; unmatched junction nucleotides: 0. The genes are TRBV10-1 and TRBJ2-1, with 8 nucleotides matching TRBD1. Sequencing was carried out using peripheral blood. The clonotype originates from a man aged 18 to 30 with active or convalescent COVID-19. CDR3 coding DNA: TGCGCCAGCAGTGAGGGACAGGGCAATGAGCAGTTCTTC. It codes for CASSEGQGNEQFF.